The text below deals with one TCR beta chain. The antigen is not known. This sample was included in a study of cytomegalovirus exposure and HLA in healthy donors. Overall study findings and caveats: An Asian-associated ancestry cluster reportedly showed fewer N-insertions than the approximately 690-donor mean in a later analysis.

Vbeta (60) and Jbeta (13) primers were used in the PCR. The repertoire was sequenced with immunoSEQ multiplex PCR; TCRdb's copy has only in-frame clones and lacks some. Found here are just under 95,000 clones, approximately 84% of them singletons; the top ten hold roughly 1.3%. The CDR3 spans 13 residues. V lost 1 base and J 6 bases, leaving 13 bases between the germline ends. The V gene's germline CDR1 is GTSNPN and CDR2 SVGIG (reference sequence). V is TRBV30 and J is TRBJ2-7; perhaps TRBD1 as D (5 bases). The sample consisted of PBMCs. The sequence came from a girl aged 2 to 10 in good health and CMV-seropositive. DNA for the CDR3: TGTGCCTGGAGTGCCCTCCCCCAGGGCGAGCAGTACTTC. It yields the protein CAWSALPQGEQYF.